The T cell receptor beta chain under discussion was sequenced for a study of regulatory T cells in long-lasting Graves disease. As for the study in general: Graves' disease counted as persistent after over 5 years of antithyroid drugs with positive TSH receptor antibodies. Study-level results: Sampling was limited to peripheral blood rather than thyroid tissue. Relative to new patients (under 1,000), persistent patients exhibited greater sharing of public clonotypes (approximately 2,700).

Comments on this clonotype: Its specificity is unknown. One end of the junction fails to match germline, which may point to a read error.

Both iRepertoire HTBI primers and Arm-PCR of CDR3 regions were used to build the TCR beta libraries. One entry per CDR3 protein results from TCRdb running MiXCR on the multiplex PCR reads. The profile covers about 310,000 distinct CDR3 sequences, with 22% appearing a single time and 56% taken by the ten largest. Germline CDR1 and CDR2: SSHAT and FNYEAQ (reference sequence). This CDR3 is 14 amino acids long. Time point meaning: persistent/refractory GD, antithyroid drugs over 5 years with positive TRAb. TCR sequences were obtained from RNA taken from PBMCs. About 9.1 milliliters of peripheral blood went into EDTA tubes.

The chain carries TRBV7-7 and TRBJ2-2, with 7 positions matching TRBD1. The source of this sequence is a female donor with Graves disease. Here the sequenced sample was peripheral blood mononuclear cells (PBMCs), taken when the disease was refractory, from a patient treated with antithyroid drugs. For the CDR3, the DNA is TGTGCTAGCAGCGTCGACAGGGAAATCGGGGAGCTGTTTTTT. It is translated as CASSVDREIGELFF.